This T cell receptor (beta chain) was recovered during a study of cytomegalovirus exposure and HLA in healthy donors. Study background: Among roughly 180 million T cells, an earlier analysis found roughly 100 million unique TCR beta sequences.

The PCR made use of 60 Vbeta and 13 Jbeta primers. Method: immunoSEQ multiplex PCR; TCRdb's copy keeps in-frame clones and lacks some. Counted here are some 180,000 clones, more than 65% occurring once; the ten biggest clones make up 2.5%. Concerning this clone: What it binds is unknown.

Germline CDR1 reads SEHNR; CDR2 reads FQNEAQ (reference sequence). The CDR3 length is 11 residues. The study, taken as a whole, reports: The HLA-A and HLA-B alleles of most subjects were reportedly predicted accurately from TCR beta sequences.

The genes are TRBV7-9 and TRBJ2-5, with TRBD2 matching 8 bases. TRBJ2-7 explains the end of the DNA better; the J call may be wrong. The specimen sequenced was PBMCs. The clonotype was recovered from a woman aged 25 to 45 in good health and CMV-seropositive. The CDR3 region is CATGGTYEQYF. In DNA, the CDR3 is TGTGCGACGGGGGGGACCTACGAGCAGTACTTC.